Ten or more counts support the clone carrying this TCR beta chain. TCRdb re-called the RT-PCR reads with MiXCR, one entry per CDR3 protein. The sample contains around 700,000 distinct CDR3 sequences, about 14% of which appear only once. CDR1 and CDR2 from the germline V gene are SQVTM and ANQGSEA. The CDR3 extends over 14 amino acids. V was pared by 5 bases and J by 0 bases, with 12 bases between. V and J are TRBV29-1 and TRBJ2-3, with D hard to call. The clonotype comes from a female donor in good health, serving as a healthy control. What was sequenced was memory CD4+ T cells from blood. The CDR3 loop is CSVRAATSTDTQYF. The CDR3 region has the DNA TGCAGCGTTAGGGCGGCGACTAGCACAGATACGCAGTATTTT.